This passage covers 3 T cell receptor beta chains from one sample sequenced in a study of spatial heterogeneity in lung cancer. TCRdb independently ran MiXCR on the 5' RACE reads; one entry per CDR3 protein. Seen here are around 41,000 distinct CDR3 sequences, roughly 7% observed once, and the top ten hold roughly 45%. Noted time point: sample taken at primary tumor resection. Whole RNA obtained from tumor, nontumor lung or frozen PBMC underwent sequencing without sorting. Sequencing used PBMCs, obtained at surgery. These receptors were obtained from a female donor with early-stage non-small cell lung cancer.

This clonotype has more than one count but fewer than ten. The chain couples TRBV5-1 to TRBJ2-3; TRBD2 matches at 7 bases. This CDR3 comprises 15 residues. The germline gives CDR1 SGHRS, CDR2 YFSETQ. V was pared by 4 bases and J by 2 bases, with 7 bases of the junction left unmatched. CDR3: CASSRLGLVTDTQYF. CDR3 in DNA: TGCGCCAGCAGCCGACTCGGACTAGTCACAGATACGCAGTATTTT.

This clonotype was detected only a few times. V gene TRBV28 combines with J gene TRBJ1-6; tentatively, D is TRBD1 (6 bases). Germline V lookup: CDR1 MDHEN, CDR2 SYDVKM. The CDR3 contains 15 residues. Trimming removed 1 base at V and 7 bases at J, with 11 bases between. CDR3 DNA: TGTGCCAGCAGTTTATTCGACAGGCCGAATTCACCCCTCCACTTT. Translated: CASSLFDRPNSPLHF.

This clonotype occurred many times. The chain is built from TRBV7-9 and TRBJ2-3; D is perhaps TRBD2 (6 bases). The CDR3 spans 16 residues. Germline V gene sequence: CDR1 SEHNR, CDR2 FQNEAQ (reference sequence). The V end lost 1 base, the J end lost 4 bases, and 15 bases lay between the germline ends. The CDR3 region is CASSLVGQGGADTQYF. DNA of the CDR3: TGTGCCAGCAGCTTAGTGGGCCAGGGAGGCGCAGATACGCAGTATTTT.